Presented here are 11 T cell receptor beta chains from one specimen sequenced in a study of control samples from healthy donors and cancer patients. Sequencing used immunoSEQ multiplex PCR; TCRdb keeps in-frame clones, though not all of them. The sample holds some 66,000 clones, around 85% seen once. The material sequenced was blood. The receptor set was obtained from a man in his forties or fifties in good health.

The chain employs TRBV3-1 (or the pseudogene TRBV3-2) and TRBJ1-2, with D possibly TRBD1 on 5 matching bases. V was pared by 4 bases and J by 3 bases, with 9 bases between. This CDR3 contains 13 residues. The germline CDR1 and CDR2 sequences are LGHDT and YNNKEL (reference sequence). CDR3: CASSRDADYGYTF. As DNA, the CDR3 is TGTGCCAGCAGCCGGGACGCTGACTATGGCTACACCTTC.

This clone was counted once. The rearrangement uses TRBV25-1 and TRBJ2-5, with D maybe TRBD2 (5 bases). Germline-derived CDR1 and CDR2 are MGHDK and SYGVNS. CDR3 length: 14 amino acids. V lost 2 bases and J lost 4, with 11 bases in between. CDR3 protein: CASSEGFGVETQYF. The DNA for the CDR3 is TGTGCCAGCAGTGAAGGGTTCGGGGTAGAGACCCAGTACTTC.

The chain recombines TRBV6-2 or TRBV6-3 with TRBJ1-5; weak D call: TRBD1 (6 bases). This CDR3 is 15 amino acids long. Germline CDR1 reads MNHEY; CDR2 reads SVGEGT. Trimming removed 6 bases from V and 5 bases from J, with 17 bases in between. Written as DNA, the CDR3 is TGTGCCAGCAGCCCCATAACAGGGTTGGATCAGCCCCAGCATTTT. This encodes CASSPITGLDQPQHF.

This clone was seen a single time. The V and J genes are TRBV9 and TRBJ1-6, with 10 bases aligning to TRBD1. The germline gives CDR1 SGDLS, CDR2 YYNGEE. This CDR3 spans 15 amino acids. V gave up 4 bases and J gave up 11 bases; unmatched junction bases: 9. The DNA for the CDR3 is TGTGCCAGCAGCCTAAAGACAGGGGGCGAAGCACCCCTCCACTTT. It translates to CASSLKTGGEAPLHF.

The chain has TRBV30 and TRBJ1-1; 7 nucleotides agree with TRBD1. Trimming cost V 2 bases and J 4 bases; bases outside gene matches: 4. The CDR3 is 13 amino acids. Germline-derived CDR1 and CDR2 are GTSNPN and SVGIG (reference sequence). Here the CDR3 DNA reads TGTGCCTGGAGTCAACAGGGGATCACTGAAGCTTTCTTT. This sequence encodes CAWSQQGITEAFF. The full variable domain, completed using reference TRBV30 and TRBJ1-1, is SQTIHQWPATLVQPVGSPLSLECTVEGTSNPNLYWYRQAAGRGLQLLFYSVGIGQISSEVPQNLSASRPQDRQFILSSKKLLLSDSGFYLCAWSQQGITEAFFGQGTRLTVV.

The chain carries TRBV6-4 and TRBJ1-5; no clear D gene. Trimming took 2 bases from V and 3 from J, leaving 11 bases between them. The CDR3 has 15 residues. CDR1 is MRHNA and CDR2 is SNTAGT in the germline V gene. This CDR3 reads CASSDTAGSNQPQHF. In nucleotides, the CDR3 is TGTGCCAGCAGTGACACAGCGGGGTCCAATCAGCCCCAGCATTTT.

The chain couples TRBV6-1 to TRBJ1-1; D ambiguous. V was trimmed by 1 base and J by 6 bases, leaving 9 bases between them. From germline, CDR1 is MNHNS and CDR2 SASEGT. This CDR3 region has 13 residues. CDR3 sequence: CASSEGAAAEAFF. The DNA of the CDR3 is TGTGCCAGCAGTGAAGGGGCAGCTGCTGAAGCTTTCTTT.

V gene TRBV7-2 combines with J gene TRBJ1-4; D might be TRBD1 (5 bases). V dropped 5 bases and J dropped 6 bases, with 16 bases sitting between them. The germline V gene has CDR1 SGHTA and CDR2 FQGNSA. The CDR3 covers 15 residues. The CDR3 DNA sequence: TGTGCCAGCAGCCCCATGGGGCAGGATGATGAAAAACTGTTTTTT. Protein sequence: CASSPMGQDDEKLFF.

The chain links TRBV2 to TRBJ1-1; perhaps TRBD1 as D (6 bases). V dropped 2 bases and J dropped 0 bases, with 16 bases sitting between them. In germline, CDR1 is SNHLY, CDR2 FYNNEI. The CDR3 spans 17 residues. CDR3 sequence reads: CASSERGGTKLNTEAFF. Written as DNA, the CDR3 is TGTGCCAGCAGTGAAAGGGGGGGTACTAAGTTGAACACTGAAGCTTTCTTT.

The J gene is TRBJ2-2, the V gene TRBV11-3; the D gene is possibly TRBD2 (5 bases). Trimming took off 7 bases at V and 5 bases at J, with 8 bases between the two ends. CDR3 length equals 12 residues. The germline V gene encodes CDR1 SGHNT and CDR2 YENEEA. The CDR3 reads CASTSGTGELFF. The CDR3 DNA sequence: TGTGCCAGCACGTCGGGGACCGGGGAGCTGTTTTTT.

V usage is TRBV11-2 and J usage is TRBJ2-7; D is ambiguous. Germline loops: CDR1 SGHAT, CDR2 FQNNGV. V was shortened by 1 base and J by 5 bases, with 6 bases between the two germline ends. There are 12 residues in the CDR3. The CDR3 bases are TGTGCCAGCAGCTTAGGTGGGCACGAGCAGTACTTC. Translated: CASSLGGHEQYF.